Below, 27 T cell receptor beta chains from the same sample are listed, as sequenced in a study of blood T cell repertoires in COVID-19. Some clones are missing from TCRdb's copy, which holds only in-frame ones; the method was immunoSEQ multiplex PCR. The data show approximately 220,000 clones, about nine tenths seen once. The sequenced sample consisted of PBMCs or T cells enriched from blood (not recorded which). The receptors originated from a man younger than 45 who had recovered from COVID-19.

The V call is TRBV29-1, the J call TRBJ2-5; 11 nucleotides match TRBD2. The CDR3 has 16 amino acids. Germline V lookup: CDR1 SQVTM, CDR2 ANQGSEA. The ends lost 7 bases at V and 2 bases at J; junction bases unmatched: 12. CDR3 sequence: CSAAPPGTSGQETQYF. The CDR3 coding sequence is TGCAGCGCTGCCCCCCCCGGGACTAGCGGACAAGAGACCCAGTACTTC.

The chain employs TRBV29-1 and TRBJ1-1; 8 nucleotides agree with TRBD1. From germline, CDR1 is SQVTM and CDR2 ANQGSEA. This CDR3 region has 16 residues. V lost 4 bases to trimming and J lost 2 bases; unmatched junction nucleotides: 12. The CDR3 here is CSVARGLGQGNTEAFF. The CDR3 DNA follows: TGCAGCGTTGCTAGGGGCCTTGGACAGGGCAACACTGAAGCTTTCTTT.

The chain is built from TRBV24-1 and TRBJ2-1; D may be TRBD2 (7 bases). V was trimmed by 4 bases and J by 3 bases, leaving 15 bases between them. The CDR3 sequence is 16 residues long. Germline V gene data show CDR1 as KGHDR and CDR2 as SFDVKD. The CDR3 nucleotides are TGTGCCACCAGTGACACAGGGCGGGGGTACTACAATGAGCAGTTCTTC. It codes for CATSDTGRGYYNEQFF.

V is TRBV11-2 and J is TRBJ2-3; D uncertain. V was clipped by 1 base and J by 2 bases, with 4 bases between them. This CDR3 contains 13 residues. Germline V gene sequence: CDR1 SGHAT, CDR2 FQNNGV. Written as DNA, the CDR3 is TGTGCCAGCAGCTTAGGACACACAGATACGCAGTATTTT. Amino acid sequence: CASSLGHTDTQYF.

V is TRBV7-8 and J is TRBJ2-3, with 7 bases aligning to TRBD2. Germline assignment: CDR1 SGHVS and CDR2 FQNEAQ. Trimming cost V 5 bases and J 7 bases; bases outside gene matches: 15. This CDR3 is 16 amino acids long. This CDR3 is CASSRPAGVRFNTQYF. In DNA form, the CDR3 reads TGTGCCAGCAGCAGACCCGCGGGAGTGAGGTTTAATACGCAGTATTTT.

The J gene is TRBJ1-5, the V gene TRBV20-1, with TRBD1 as a possible D gene (6 bases). Trimming left V 3 bases short and J 5 bases short, with 17 bases between. The CDR3 has 15 amino acids. CDR1 is DFQATT and CDR2 is SNEGSKA in the germline V gene (reference sequence). The CDR3 coding sequence is TGCAGTGCTAGTCTCTATGCAGGGGCGGATCAGCCCCAGCATTTT. This encodes CSASLYAGADQPQHF.

V is TRBV10-3 and J is TRBJ2-7; possible D gene TRBD1, 6 bases. The CDR3 contains 16 residues. Per germline, CDR1 ENHRY and CDR2 SYGVKD. Trimming left V 0 bases short and J 4 bases short, with 16 bases between. The CDR3 bases are TGTGCCATCAGTGAGTCGGGGGCGAGAAGGGTGTACGAGCAGTACTTC. Translating gives CAISESGARRVYEQYF.

This chain uses TRBV5-6 with TRBJ2-2, with a tentative D call TRBD1 (5 bases). The CDR3 has 17 residues. CDR1 is SGHDT, CDR2 YYEEEE, per germline. V was cut by 0 bases and J by 0 bases, with 12 bases left in between. The CDR3 sequence: CASSLVMRQTNTGELFF. In DNA, the CDR3 is TGTGCCAGCAGCTTGGTCATGAGACAGACGAACACCGGGGAGCTGTTTTTT. The whole variable domain, remainder taken from reference TRBV5-6 and TRBJ2-2, is DAGVTQSPTHLIKTRGQQVTLRCSPKSGHDTVSWYQQALGQGPQFIFQYYEEEERQRGNFPDRFSGHQFPNYSSELNVNALLLGDSALYLCASSLVMRQTNTGELFFGEGSRLTVL.

The rearrangement joins TRBV4-1 to TRBJ2-3; a possible D gene is TRBD1 (6 bases). The CDR3 extends over 15 amino acids. V was clipped by 1 base and J by 2 bases, with 10 bases between them. CDR1 and CDR2 from the germline V gene are MGHRA and YSYEKL. CDR3: CASSQVGGFTDTQYF. As DNA, the CDR3 is TGCGCCAGCAGCCAAGTAGGGGGTTTCACAGATACGCAGTATTTT.

The genes are TRBV30 and TRBJ2-5, with TRBD1 identical over 9 bases. CDR3 length: 14 amino acids. Germline V gene lookup returns CDR1 GTSNPN and CDR2 SVGIG (reference sequence). Trimming cost V 6 bases and J 5 bases; bases outside gene matches: 10. The CDR3, as DNA: TGTGCCTGCACCTCAGGGACAGGGCTCGAGACCCAGTACTTC. As protein: CACTSGTGLETQYF.

The chain carries TRBV28 and TRBJ1-2; D is perhaps TRBD1 (5 bases). V lost 6 bases and J 6 bases, leaving 11 bases between the germline ends. This CDR3 region has 12 residues. Germline lookup yields CDR1 MDHEN and CDR2 SYDVKM. The CDR3 is CASREGRHGYTF. Here the CDR3 DNA reads TGTGCCAGCAGAGAGGGGAGGCATGGCTACACCTTC.

The chain uses TRBV6-2 or TRBV6-3 and TRBJ2-2; 9 nucleotides line up with TRBD2. The V segment lost 3 bases and the J segment 5 bases; nucleotides outside the gene matches: 13. This CDR3 is built from 18 residues. Per germline, CDR1 MNHEY and CDR2 SVGEGT. The CDR3 DNA reads TGTGCCAGCAGTTATCCAGGACTAGCGCGGGCCGCTACCGGGGAGCTGTTTTTT. Translation gives CASSYPGLARAATGELFF.

This chain joins TRBV27 and TRBJ2-5; D unclear. The CDR3 has 14 amino acids. Germline CDR1 is MNHEY and CDR2 is SMNVEV (reference sequence). V was trimmed by 1 base and J by 2 bases, leaving 8 bases between them. This CDR3 is CASSLFGFQETQYF. DNA for the CDR3: TGTGCCAGCAGTTTATTCGGGTTTCAAGAGACCCAGTACTTC.

This chain links TRBV10-1 with TRBJ1-5; 8 bases are shared with TRBD1. Germline CDR1 WNHNN, CDR2 SYGVQD (reference sequence). Unmatched junction bases numbered 22, after V lost 5 bases and J lost 1 base. The CDR3 loop spans 21 amino acids. The DNA for the CDR3 is TGCGCCAGCAGTCTAACGAAAGGGACAGGTTGGAGGTATAGGAGCAATCAGCCCCAGCATTTT. It translates to CASSLTKGTGWRYRSNQPQHF.

The chain has TRBV5-8 and TRBJ1-1; 7 bases line up with TRBD1. Trimming removed 2 bases from V and 4 bases from J; junction bases left unmatched: 5. CDR3 length: 14 amino acids. Looked up from germline, CDR1 is SGHTS and CDR2 is YDEGEE. In DNA, the CDR3 is TGTGCCAGCAGCTTTAACAGGGGTAGCACTGAAGCTTTCTTT. This translates into CASSFNRGSTEAFF.

The V and J genes are TRBV7-2 and TRBJ1-1, with 10 bases identical to TRBD1. Germline CDR1 reads SGHTA; CDR2 reads FQGNSA. The CDR3 consists of 16 residues. Trimming took 5 bases from V and 0 from J; bases not matched to a gene: 6. The CDR3 reads CASSPPGQGMNTEAFF. Here the CDR3 DNA reads TGTGCCAGCAGCCCACCGGGACAGGGGATGAACACTGAAGCTTTCTTT.

The rearrangement uses TRBV7-9 and TRBJ2-5, with 9 bases identical to TRBD1. V lost 4 bases, J lost 5 bases, and 5 bases stayed unmatched. The CDR3 sequence is 14 residues long. CDR1 and CDR2 (germline): SEHNR, FQNEAQ (reference sequence). The CDR3 loop is CASSWGQGRETQYF. The CDR3, as DNA: TGTGCCAGCAGCTGGGGACAGGGTAGGGAGACCCAGTACTTC.

V gene TRBV5-1 combines with J gene TRBJ2-1; no reliable D call. Germline values: CDR1 SGHRS, CDR2 YFSETQ. This CDR3 is built from 16 residues. Trimming shortened V by 2 bases and J by 5 bases, and 17 bases separated the two germline ends. The CDR3, as DNA: TGCGCCAGCAGCTTAGGAGTCCAGATTAAAAACAATGAGCAGTTCTTC. It yields the protein CASSLGVQIKNNEQFF.

The V call is TRBV7-2, the J call TRBJ1-2; D perhaps matches TRBD1 (6 bases). The CDR3 covers 14 residues. Germline V gene sequence: CDR1 SGHTA, CDR2 FQGNSA. Trimming pared 2 bases from V and 3 bases from J, leaving 10 bases between. The CDR3 loop is CASSLPGQHYGYTF. Here the CDR3 DNA reads TGTGCCAGCAGCTTACCCGGACAGCACTATGGCTACACCTTC.

This rearrangement joins TRBV7-8 to TRBJ2-1, with 15 bases fitting TRBD2. CDR3 length: 17 amino acids. Germline V gene data show CDR1 as SGHVS and CDR2 as FQNEAQ. Unmatched junction bases numbered 6, after V lost 3 bases and J lost 6 bases. CDR3 loop: CASSFGLAGGLANEQFF. DNA of the CDR3: TGTGCCAGCAGCTTTGGACTAGCGGGGGGGCTGGCCAATGAGCAGTTCTTC.

The V call is TRBV19, the J call TRBJ1-1; the match to TRBD1 covers 7 bases. Unmatched junction bases numbered 18, after V lost 7 bases and J lost 4 bases. The CDR3 consists of 17 residues. Germline CDR1 LNHDA, CDR2 SQIVND (reference sequence). CDR3 residues: CASTPRDRQRGTTEAFF. The CDR3 DNA reads TGTGCCAGTACCCCCCGGGACAGACAAAGGGGGACCACTGAAGCTTTCTTT. The variable domain in full, with the rest retrieved from reference TRBV19 and TRBJ1-1, is DGGITQSPKYLFRKEGQNVTLSCEQNLNHDAMYWYRQDPGQGLRLIYYSQIVNDFQKGDIAEGYSVSREKKESFPLTVTSAQKNPTAFYLCASTPRDRQRGTTEAFFGQGTRLTVV.

CDR3 region: CASRADHSYNEQFF. CDR3 DNA: TGTGCCAGCAGAGCGGACCACTCCTACAATGAGCAGTTCTTC. The rearrangement joins TRBV28 to TRBJ2-1; TRBD2 is a possible D gene (5 bases). Germline V gene sequence: CDR1 MDHEN, CDR2 SYDVKM. The CDR3 is made up of 14 amino acids. Trimming removed 6 bases at V and 0 bases at J, with 9 bases between.

The chain uses TRBV5-1 and TRBJ1-4; maybe TRBD1 (5 bases). With 1 base removed from V and 8 bases from J, the gap between germline ends came to 15 bases. Per germline, CDR1 SGHRS and CDR2 YFSETQ. The CDR3 has 15 amino acids. The CDR3 nucleotides read TGCGCCAGCAGCTTGTATGGGGCAGTAGGGGAAAAACTGTTTTTT. The encoded protein is CASSLYGAVGEKLFF. The complete variable domain, with remaining parts taken from reference TRBV5-1 and TRBJ1-4, reads KAGVTQTPRYLIKTRGQQVTLSCSPISGHRSVSWYQQTPGQGLQFLFEYFSETQRNKGNFPGRFSGRQFSNSRSEMNVSTLELGDSALYLCASSLYGAVGEKLFFGSGTQLSVL.

This sequence joins TRBV6-6 and TRBJ2-7; D gene uncertain. V gave up 10 bases and J gave up 6 bases, with 16 bases separating them. The CDR3 sequence is 12 residues long. Germline V CDR1 and CDR2: MNHNY, SVGAGI (reference sequence). In DNA, the CDR3 is TGTGCCATCGGCGGTAGTGCACGCGAGCAGTACTTC. Encoded protein: CAIGGSAREQYF.

The rearrangement uses TRBV19 and TRBJ1-1; D is possibly TRBD1 (6 bases). CDR1 is LNHDA, CDR2 SQIVND, per germline (reference sequence). The CDR3 has 13 amino acids. The germline V and J ends were trimmed by 0 bases and 6 bases, with 8 bases remaining between them. The CDR3 loop reads CASSIDEGAEAFF. CDR3 coding DNA: TGTGCCAGTAGTATAGACGAGGGGGCTGAAGCTTTCTTT.

The chain joins TRBV27 to TRBJ1-1; D may be TRBD1 (6 bases). Trimming stripped 6 bases from V and 1 base from J, with 12 bases between. In germline, CDR1 is MNHEY, CDR2 SMNVEV (reference sequence). There are 14 residues in the CDR3. As DNA, the CDR3 is TGTGCCAGCAGACCCGGACAGAGGAACACTGAAGCTTTCTTT. Amino acids: CASRPGQRNTEAFF.

The gene calls are TRBV6-5 and TRBJ2-3, with TRBD2 identical over 8 bases. The CDR3 is 15 residues long. J lost 0 bases, V lost 5 bases, and 4 bases had no gene match. CDR1 is MNHEY, CDR2 SVGAGI, per germline. The CDR3 is CASSRASGSTDTQYF. The CDR3 region has the DNA TGTGCCAGCAGTAGGGCTAGCGGGAGCACAGATACGCAGTATTTT.